These T cell receptor beta chains were read from a single sample in a study of blood T cells in healthy people across ages. A single record per CDR3 protein comes from TCRdb applying MiXCR to the 5' RACE reads. The sample consists of 920,000 or so distinct CDR3 sequences, more than 35% of them appearing once. The specimen sequenced was blood. Receptors were obtained from a woman aged 60-70 years in good health. Each CDR3 is given without its conserved first and last residue. A D gene is named only where the DNA matches it firmly.

cdr3_aa: ASSSEMGVNEQF
v_call: TRBV7-8
j_call: TRBJ2-1
d_call: .

cdr3_aa: ASSYSGGDRETQY
v_call: TRBV6-5
j_call: TRBJ2-5
d_call: .

cdr3_aa: ASSQGGKGNEQF
v_call: TRBV4-2
j_call: TRBJ2-1
d_call: .

cdr3_aa: ASSEYTAGGYEAF
v_call: TRBV25-1
j_call: TRBJ1-1
d_call: TRBD1

cdr3_aa: SAIRGLGSYNEQF
v_call: TRBV20-1
j_call: TRBJ2-1
d_call: .

cdr3_aa: SVGYRGTDTQY
v_call: TRBV29-1
j_call: TRBJ2-3
d_call: TRBD1

cdr3_aa: ASGRAYGQY
v_call: TRBV12-3/TRBV12-4
j_call: TRBJ2-4
d_call: .

cdr3_aa: AIAGGHTDTQY
v_call: TRBV30
j_call: TRBJ2-3
d_call: TRBD2

cdr3_aa: ASTETSSPDTQY
v_call: TRBV10-2
j_call: TRBJ2-3
d_call: TRBD2

cdr3_aa: ASSYSPGNIQY
v_call: TRBV6-5
j_call: TRBJ2-4
d_call: .

cdr3_aa: ASSSPDRVGTEAF
v_call: TRBV5-1
j_call: TRBJ1-1
d_call: TRBD1

cdr3_aa: ASSLATRGGETQY
v_call: TRBV5-6
j_call: TRBJ2-5
d_call: .

cdr3_aa: ASSSDWIPSYEQY
v_call: TRBV7-2
j_call: TRBJ2-7
d_call: .

cdr3_aa: SVGDSNYEQY
v_call: TRBV29-1
j_call: TRBJ2-7
d_call: TRBD1

cdr3_aa: ASSIGRQETQY
v_call: TRBV12-3/TRBV12-4
j_call: TRBJ2-5
d_call: .

cdr3_aa: ASSVDPSGSSYNEQF
v_call: TRBV9
j_call: TRBJ2-1
d_call: TRBD2

cdr3_aa: ASTSRRLAGDLEETQY
v_call: TRBV6-1
j_call: TRBJ2-5
d_call: TRBD2

cdr3_aa: ASSTPPGGLSYEQY
v_call: TRBV5-1
j_call: TRBJ2-7
d_call: .

cdr3_aa: ASSIGETQY
v_call: TRBV25-1
j_call: TRBJ2-5
d_call: .

cdr3_aa: ASRAEATGEETQY
v_call: TRBV6-5
j_call: TRBJ2-5
d_call: .

cdr3_aa: ASSSSQGGEAF
v_call: TRBV9
j_call: TRBJ1-1
d_call: .

cdr3_aa: ASRPSVVNTETF
v_call: TRBV12-3/TRBV12-4
j_call: TRBJ1-1
d_call: .

cdr3_aa: ASSYDPSGFTDTQY
v_call: TRBV7-2
j_call: TRBJ2-3
d_call: TRBD2

cdr3_aa: SVGREETQY
v_call: TRBV20-1
j_call: TRBJ2-5
d_call: .

cdr3_aa: ASSGDEGEQF
v_call: TRBV7-6
j_call: TRBJ2-1
d_call: .

cdr3_aa: ASSQSLEAF
v_call: TRBV18
j_call: TRBJ1-1
d_call: .

cdr3_aa: ASSSGQALSGANVLT
v_call: TRBV7-2
j_call: TRBJ2-6
d_call: TRBD1

cdr3_aa: ASKGTVVTDEQY
v_call: TRBV28
j_call: TRBJ2-7
d_call: TRBD1

cdr3_aa: ASSLYSASGSETQY
v_call: TRBV11-2
j_call: TRBJ2-5
d_call: TRBD2

cdr3_aa: ASRRAGGDYGYT
v_call: TRBV6-5
j_call: TRBJ1-2
d_call: TRBD1

cdr3_aa: ASSLGRLAGVRDEQY
v_call: TRBV5-8
j_call: TRBJ2-7
d_call: TRBD2

cdr3_aa: SARDKTGGERRLF
v_call: TRBV20-1
j_call: TRBJ2-1
d_call: TRBD1

cdr3_aa: ASSLLRQGKSTYEQY
v_call: TRBV7-9
j_call: TRBJ2-7
d_call: TRBD1

cdr3_aa: ASNRRQGAGETQY
v_call: TRBV27
j_call: TRBJ2-5
d_call: TRBD1

cdr3_aa: SVETPGQSYEQY
v_call: TRBV29-1
j_call: TRBJ2-7
d_call: .

cdr3_aa: ASSHPRRSLHTDTQY
v_call: TRBV14
j_call: TRBJ2-3
d_call: .

cdr3_aa: SAPGGLAGEATEQF
v_call: TRBV20-1
j_call: TRBJ2-1
d_call: TRBD2

cdr3_aa: SAPRSLAGDSDTQY
v_call: TRBV20-1
j_call: TRBJ2-3
d_call: TRBD2

cdr3_aa: ASSLETGGGYEQY
v_call: TRBV27
j_call: TRBJ2-7
d_call: TRBD1

cdr3_aa: ASSQGQTGGLNEQF
v_call: TRBV5-1
j_call: TRBJ2-1
d_call: TRBD1

cdr3_aa: ASSRGASGYNEQY
v_call: TRBV11-1
j_call: .
d_call: .

cdr3_aa: ASSELIRGPQETQY
v_call: TRBV25-1
j_call: TRBJ2-5
d_call: .

cdr3_aa: ASRPTGQGNTGELF
v_call: TRBV6-2/TRBV6-3
j_call: TRBJ2-2
d_call: .

cdr3_aa: ASSPLGTAGTEAF
v_call: TRBV12-3/TRBV12-4
j_call: TRBJ1-1
d_call: TRBD1

cdr3_aa: ASSQDPLLETQY
v_call: TRBV14
j_call: TRBJ2-5
d_call: .

cdr3_aa: AWSPPQGAGTF
v_call: TRBV30
j_call: TRBJ1-1
d_call: TRBD1

cdr3_aa: SAREGDSSTDTQY
v_call: TRBV20-1
j_call: TRBJ2-3
d_call: .

cdr3_aa: AGSLSAGPGGQETQY
v_call: TRBV5-1
j_call: TRBJ2-5
d_call: .